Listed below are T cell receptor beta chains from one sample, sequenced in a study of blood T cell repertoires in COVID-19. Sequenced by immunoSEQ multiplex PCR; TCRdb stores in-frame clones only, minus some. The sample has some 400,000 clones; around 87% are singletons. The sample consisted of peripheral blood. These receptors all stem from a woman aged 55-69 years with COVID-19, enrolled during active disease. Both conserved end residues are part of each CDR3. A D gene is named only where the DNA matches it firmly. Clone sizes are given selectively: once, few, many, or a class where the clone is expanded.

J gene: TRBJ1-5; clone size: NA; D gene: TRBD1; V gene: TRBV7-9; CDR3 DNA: TGTGCCAGCAGCTTAGCCAAAGGGGGCGGCAATCAGCCCCAGCATTTT; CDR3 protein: CASSLAKGGGNQPQHF
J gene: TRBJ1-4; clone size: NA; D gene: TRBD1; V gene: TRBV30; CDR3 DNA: TGTGCCTGGACCCCCGGGACAGGTGAAAAACTGTTTTTT; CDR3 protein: CAWTPGTGEKLFF
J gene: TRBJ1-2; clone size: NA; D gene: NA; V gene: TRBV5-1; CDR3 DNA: TGCGCCAGCAAAGGGGCTGACTATGGCTACACCTTC; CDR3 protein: CASKGADYGYTF
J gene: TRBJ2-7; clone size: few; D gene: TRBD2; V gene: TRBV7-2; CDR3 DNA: TGTGCCAGCAGCTTAGTTGGGCTAGCGGCCGCTGGTGAGCAGTACTTC; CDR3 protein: CASSLVGLAAAGEQYF
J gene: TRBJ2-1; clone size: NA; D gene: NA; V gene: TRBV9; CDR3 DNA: TGTGCCAGCAGCGTAGCGGGAATGGGATACAATGAGCAGTTCTTC; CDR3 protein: CASSVAGMGYNEQFF
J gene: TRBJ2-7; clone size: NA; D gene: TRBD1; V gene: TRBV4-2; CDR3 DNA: TGTGCCAGCAGCCAAAATGCAGGGGGCGTCGTTGCCTACGAGCAGTACTTC; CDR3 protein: CASSQNAGGVVAYEQYF
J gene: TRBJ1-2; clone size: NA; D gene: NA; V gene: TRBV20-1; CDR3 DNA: TGCAGTGCCTTCTACTATGGCTACACCTTC; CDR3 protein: CSAFYYGYTF
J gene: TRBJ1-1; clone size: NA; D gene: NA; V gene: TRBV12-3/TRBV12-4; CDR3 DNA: TGTGCCAGCGAGGGAAAGCACACTGAAGCTTTCTTT; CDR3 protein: CASEGKHTEAFF
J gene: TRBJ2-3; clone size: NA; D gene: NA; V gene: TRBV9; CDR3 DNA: TGTGCCAGCAGCGTTTCCGGGACATCCTTCACAGATACGCAGTATTTT; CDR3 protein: CASSVSGTSFTDTQYF
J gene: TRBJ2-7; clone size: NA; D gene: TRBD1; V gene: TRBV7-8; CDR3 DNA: TGTGCCAGCAGCCTGACGGGACAGGGCCTCGAGCAGTACTTC; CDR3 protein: CASSLTGQGLEQYF
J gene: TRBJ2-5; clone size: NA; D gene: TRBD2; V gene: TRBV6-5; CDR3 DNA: TGTGCCAGCACCGGGGGGGAGACCCAGTACTTC; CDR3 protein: CASTGGETQYF
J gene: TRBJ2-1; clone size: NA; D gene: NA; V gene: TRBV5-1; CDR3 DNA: TGCGCCAGCAGCTTTCGGGATGAGCAGTTCTTC; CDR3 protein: CASSFRDEQFF
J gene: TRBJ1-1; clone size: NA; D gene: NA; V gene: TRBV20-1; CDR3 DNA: TGCAGTGCCAGGGCTGACACTGAAGCTTTCTTT; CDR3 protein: CSARADTEAFF
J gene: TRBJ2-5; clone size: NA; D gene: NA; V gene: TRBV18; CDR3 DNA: TGTGCCAGCTCATGGGACACATCCAAAGAGACCCAGTACTTC; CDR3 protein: CASSWDTSKETQYF
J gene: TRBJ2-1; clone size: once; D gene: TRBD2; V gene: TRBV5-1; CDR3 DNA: TGCGCCAGCAGCTTGGTCCTAGCGGGGAACAATGAGCAGTTCTTC; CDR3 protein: CASSLVLAGNNEQFF
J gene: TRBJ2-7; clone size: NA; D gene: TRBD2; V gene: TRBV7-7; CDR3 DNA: TGTGCCAGCAGCCCAACCCCCGTTCTAGCGGGGGAGCCTTACGAGCAGTACTTC; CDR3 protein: CASSPTPVLAGEPYEQYF
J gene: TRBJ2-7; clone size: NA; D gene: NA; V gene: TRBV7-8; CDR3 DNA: TGTGCCAGCAGCTATCGTTCAGGGGACGGAAGCTACCAGCAGTACTTC; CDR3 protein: CASSYRSGDGSYQQYF
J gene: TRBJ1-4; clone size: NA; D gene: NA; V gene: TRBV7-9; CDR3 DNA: TGTGCCAGCAGCTTAGCGGCCAGACATAATGAAAAACTGTTTTTT; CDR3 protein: CASSLAARHNEKLFF
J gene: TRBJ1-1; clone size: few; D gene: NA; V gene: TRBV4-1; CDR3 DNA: TGCGCCAGCAGCCAAGGACAGTCTGACGGATGGACTGAAGCTTTCTTT; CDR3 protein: CASSQGQSDGWTEAFF
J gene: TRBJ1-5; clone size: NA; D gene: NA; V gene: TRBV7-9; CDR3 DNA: TGTGCCAGCAGCTTAGCCAGGAGGCAGCCCCAGCATTTT; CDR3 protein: CASSLARRQPQHF
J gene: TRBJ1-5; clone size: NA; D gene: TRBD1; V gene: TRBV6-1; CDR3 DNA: TGTGCCAGCAGTGACCGAGGACAGGGGGCATATCAGCCCCAGCATTTT; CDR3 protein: CASSDRGQGAYQPQHF
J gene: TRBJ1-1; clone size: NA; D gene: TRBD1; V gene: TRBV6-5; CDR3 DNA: TGTGCCAGCAGTTACTTTTGGACAGGGGCCAACACTGAAGCTTTCTTT; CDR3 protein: CASSYFWTGANTEAFF
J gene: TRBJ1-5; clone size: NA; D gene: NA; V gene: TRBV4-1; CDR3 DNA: TGCGCCAGCAGCCCGCTCTTTCAGGGTGCAAATCAGCCCCAGCATTTT; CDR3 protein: CASSPLFQGANQPQHF
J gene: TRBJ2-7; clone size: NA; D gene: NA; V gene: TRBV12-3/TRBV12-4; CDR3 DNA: TGTGCCAGCAGTTCCCTACGGACACCAGAGCAGTACTTC; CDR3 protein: CASSSLRTPEQYF
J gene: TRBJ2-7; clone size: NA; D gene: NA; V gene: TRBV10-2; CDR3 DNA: TGCGCCAGCACCGCGGGACAGATCTCCTACGAGCAGTACTTC; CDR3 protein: CASTAGQISYEQYF
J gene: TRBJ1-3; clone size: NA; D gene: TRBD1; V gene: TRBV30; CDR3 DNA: TGTGCCTGGGACAGGGGGCTCGGAAACACCATATATTTT; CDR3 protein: CAWDRGLGNTIYF
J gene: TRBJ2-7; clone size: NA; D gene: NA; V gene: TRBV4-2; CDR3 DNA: TGTGCCAGCAGCCAAGATGTACGCGTTAGCTACGAGCAGTACTTC; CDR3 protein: CASSQDVRVSYEQYF
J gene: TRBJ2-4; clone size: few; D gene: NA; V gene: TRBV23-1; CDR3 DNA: TGCGCCAGCAGTCAATCCTGTCTGGCCTGGAGAAACATTCAGTACTTC; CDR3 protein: CASSQSCLAWRNIQYF
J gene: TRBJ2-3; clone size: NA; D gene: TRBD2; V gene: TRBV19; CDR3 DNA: TGTGCCAGTAGTATAGATATACGGGGGGGCGCCGAAAAGTATTTT; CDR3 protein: CASSIDIRGGAEKYF
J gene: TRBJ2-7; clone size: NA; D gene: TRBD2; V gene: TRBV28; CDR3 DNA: TGTGCCAGTGGGAGGGGAACCTACGAGCAGTACTTC; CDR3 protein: CASGRGTYEQYF
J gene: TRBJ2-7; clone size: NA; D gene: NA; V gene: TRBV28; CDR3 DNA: TGTGCCAGCAGTTTCGGGGGAGGCTACGAGCAGTACTTC; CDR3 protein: CASSFGGGYEQYF
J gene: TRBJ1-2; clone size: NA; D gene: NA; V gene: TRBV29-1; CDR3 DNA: TGCAGCGGGAACAGTCCCCCTAACTATGGCTACACCTTC; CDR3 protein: CSGNSPPNYGYTF
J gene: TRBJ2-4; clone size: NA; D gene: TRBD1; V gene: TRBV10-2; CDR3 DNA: TGCGCCAGTTGGGACAGGGACTGGGACATTCAGTACTTC; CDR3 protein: CASWDRDWDIQYF
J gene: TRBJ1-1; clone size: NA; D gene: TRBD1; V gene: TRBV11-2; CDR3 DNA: TGTGCCAGCAGCTCGAGGACAGGGAACACTGAAGCTTTCTTT; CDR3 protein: CASSSRTGNTEAFF
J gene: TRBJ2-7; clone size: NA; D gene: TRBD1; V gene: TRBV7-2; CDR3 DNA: TGTGCCAGCAGCTTAGCGGGGACAGGGGGCTACGAGCAGTACTTC; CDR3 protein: CASSLAGTGGYEQYF
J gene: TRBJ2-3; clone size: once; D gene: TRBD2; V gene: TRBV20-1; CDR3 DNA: TGCAGTGCTAGTCAACTAGCGGGGGGGCTAGATACGCAGTATTTT; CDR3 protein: CSASQLAGGLDTQYF
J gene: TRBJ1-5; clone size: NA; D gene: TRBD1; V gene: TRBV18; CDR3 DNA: TGTGCCAGCTCACCGGGACAGGGAGAGCAGCCCCAGCATTTT; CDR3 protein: CASSPGQGEQPQHF
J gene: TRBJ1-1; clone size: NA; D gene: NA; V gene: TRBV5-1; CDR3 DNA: TGCGCCAGCAGCTTGAGTGGTGAGCACACTGAAGCTTTCTTT; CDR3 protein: CASSLSGEHTEAFF
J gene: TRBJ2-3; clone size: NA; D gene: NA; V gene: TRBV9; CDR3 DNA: TGTGCCAGCAGCTCACTAGCAGGGCGGTCAGATACGCAGTATTTT; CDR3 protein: CASSSLAGRSDTQYF
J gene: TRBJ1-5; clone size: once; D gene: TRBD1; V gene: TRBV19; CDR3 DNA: TGTGCCAGTAGTATAAGAGGACAGGGGCAGCCCCAGCATTTT; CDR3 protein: CASSIRGQGQPQHF
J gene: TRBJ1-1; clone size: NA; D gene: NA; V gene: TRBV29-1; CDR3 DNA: TGCAGCGTCAGGAAAATGAACACTGAAGCTTTCTTT; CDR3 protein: CSVRKMNTEAFF
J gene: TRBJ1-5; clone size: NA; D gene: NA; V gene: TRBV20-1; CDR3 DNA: TGCAGTGCTAGTATCGGGGGCAATCAGCCCCAGCATTTT; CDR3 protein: CSASIGGNQPQHF
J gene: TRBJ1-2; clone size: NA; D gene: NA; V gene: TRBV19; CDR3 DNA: TGTGCCAGTAGTTCAGGTCGTTCTTACCAGTATGGCTACACCTTC; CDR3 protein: CASSSGRSYQYGYTF
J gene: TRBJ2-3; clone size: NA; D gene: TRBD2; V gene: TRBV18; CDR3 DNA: TGTGCCAGCAGGGACTATGGCGGGGGCACAGATACGCAGTATTTT; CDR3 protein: CASRDYGGGTDTQYF
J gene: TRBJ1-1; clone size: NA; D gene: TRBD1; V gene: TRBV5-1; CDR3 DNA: TGCGCCAGCAGCTTACAGGGGCGGACGAACACTGAAGCTTTCTTT; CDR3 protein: CASSLQGRTNTEAFF
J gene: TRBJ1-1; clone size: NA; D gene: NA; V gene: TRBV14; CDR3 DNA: TGTGCCAGCAGCCAAGGGGGCGTGGGGCGGAGCACTGAAGCTTTCTTT; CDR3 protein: CASSQGGVGRSTEAFF
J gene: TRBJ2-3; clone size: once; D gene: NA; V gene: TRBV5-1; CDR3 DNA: TGCGCCAGCAGCTTGACAGGGCGCACAGATACGCAGTATTTT; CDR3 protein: CASSLTGRTDTQYF
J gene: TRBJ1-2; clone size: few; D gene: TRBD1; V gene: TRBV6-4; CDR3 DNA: TGTGCCAGCAGTGACACCGGGACAGGGACGAGAATCGGCTACACCTTC; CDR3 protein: CASSDTGTGTRIGYTF